This TCR beta chain was profiled in a study of vaccination and CD4 T cells after COVID-19. Study context: The convalescents comprised six males and four females, two of them Hispanic.

The CDR3 sequence is 15 residues long. The V gene's germline CDR1 is SEHNR and CDR2 FQNEAQ (reference sequence). Between the trimmed V and J ends, which lost 0 bases and 1 base, there was a span of 9 bases. About this clonotype itself: Its antigen remains unknown.

Treatment noted: roughly 11-day PBMC culture with coronavirus spike peptide pools or control peptides (ViraFEST assay). The Oncomine TCR Beta short-read assay was what sequenced the DNA obtained from cultured CD4+ T cells. Cultured CD4+ T cells were the source of extracted genomic DNA. TCRdb re-called the PCR reads through MiXCR, storing one row per CDR3 protein. Here the sample spans around 10,000 distinct CDR3 sequences, around 75% being singletons. The TCR comes from a human donor who had recovered from COVID-19. The sequenced sample consisted of CD4+ T cells from blood, cultured in vitro. The chain is built from TRBV7-9 and TRBJ2-5, with D uncertain. This CDR3 reads CASSLARLGQETQYF. The CDR3 nucleotides read TGTGCCAGCAGCTTAGCGCGTCTAGGCCAAGAGACCCAGTACTTC.